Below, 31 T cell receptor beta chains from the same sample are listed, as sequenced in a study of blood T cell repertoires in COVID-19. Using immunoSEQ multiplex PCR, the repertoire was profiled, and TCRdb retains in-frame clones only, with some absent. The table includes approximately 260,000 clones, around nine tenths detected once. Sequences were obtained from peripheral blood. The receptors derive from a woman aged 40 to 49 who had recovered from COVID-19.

DNA for the CDR3: TGTGCCAGCAGTAACCCCGGGACAGGAACCAATGAGCAGTTCTTC. This encodes CASSNPGTGTNEQFF. This chain links TRBV2 with TRBJ2-1, with 8 bases identical to TRBD1. The CDR3 is 15 residues long. Germline assignment: CDR1 SNHLY and CDR2 FYNNEI. V was clipped by 5 bases and J by 6 bases; unmatched bases: 9.

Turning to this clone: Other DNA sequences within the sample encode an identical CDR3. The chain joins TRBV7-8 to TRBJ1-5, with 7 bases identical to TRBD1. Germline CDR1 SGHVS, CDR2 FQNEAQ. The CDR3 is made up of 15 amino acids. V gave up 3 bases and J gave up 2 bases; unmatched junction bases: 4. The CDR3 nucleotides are TGTGCCAGCAGCTTGGACGGACAGGGCAATCAGCCCCAGCATTTT. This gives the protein CASSLDGQGNQPQHF.

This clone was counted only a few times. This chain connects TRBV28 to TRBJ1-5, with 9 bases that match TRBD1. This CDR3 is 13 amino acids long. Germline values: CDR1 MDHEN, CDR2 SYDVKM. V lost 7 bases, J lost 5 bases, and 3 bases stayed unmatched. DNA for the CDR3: TGTGCCAGCACTGGACAGGGGTATCAGCCCCAGCATTTT. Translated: CASTGQGYQPQHF.

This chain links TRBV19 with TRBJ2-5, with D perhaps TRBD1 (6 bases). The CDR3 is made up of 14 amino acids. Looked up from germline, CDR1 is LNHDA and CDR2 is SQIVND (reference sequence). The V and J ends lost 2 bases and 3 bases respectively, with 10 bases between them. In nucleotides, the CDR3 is TGTGCCAGTAGTATACAGGGGCGAAAAGAGACCCAGTACTTC. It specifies CASSIQGRKETQYF.

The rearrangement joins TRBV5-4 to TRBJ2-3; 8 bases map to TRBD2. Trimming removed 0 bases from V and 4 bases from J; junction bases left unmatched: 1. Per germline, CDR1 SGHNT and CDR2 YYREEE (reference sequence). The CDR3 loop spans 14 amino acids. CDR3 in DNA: TGTGCCAGCAGCTTGGCCGGGGGGGCAGATACGCAGTATTTT. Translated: CASSLAGGADTQYF.

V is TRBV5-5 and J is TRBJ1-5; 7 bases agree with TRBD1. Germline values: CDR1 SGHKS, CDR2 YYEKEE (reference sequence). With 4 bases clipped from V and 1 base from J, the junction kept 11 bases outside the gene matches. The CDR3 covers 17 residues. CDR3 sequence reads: CASSTGTAIPSNQPQHF. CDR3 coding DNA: TGTGCCAGCAGCACCGGGACAGCAATTCCAAGCAATCAGCCCCAGCATTTT.

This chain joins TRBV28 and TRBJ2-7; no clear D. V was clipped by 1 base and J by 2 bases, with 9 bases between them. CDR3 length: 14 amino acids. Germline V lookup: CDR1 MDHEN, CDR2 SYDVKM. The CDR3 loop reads CASSLFSHTYEQYF. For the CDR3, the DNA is TGTGCCAGCAGTTTATTTTCCCACACCTACGAGCAGTACTTC.

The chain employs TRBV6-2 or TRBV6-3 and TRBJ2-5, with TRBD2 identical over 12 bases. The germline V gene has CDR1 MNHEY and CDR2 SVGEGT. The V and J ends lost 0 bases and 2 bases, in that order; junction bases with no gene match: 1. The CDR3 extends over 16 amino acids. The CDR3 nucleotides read TGTGCCAGCAGTTACTCGGGACTAGCGGGTCAAGAGACCCAGTACTTC. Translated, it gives CASSYSGLAGQETQYF.

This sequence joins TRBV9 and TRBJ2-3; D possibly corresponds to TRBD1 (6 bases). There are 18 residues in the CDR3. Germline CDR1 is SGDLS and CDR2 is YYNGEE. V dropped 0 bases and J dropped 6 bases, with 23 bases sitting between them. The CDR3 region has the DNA TGTGCCAGCAGCGTAGGGGGACGACAGGAGGTCTTGGGGGATACGCAGTATTTT. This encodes CASSVGGRQEVLGDTQYF.

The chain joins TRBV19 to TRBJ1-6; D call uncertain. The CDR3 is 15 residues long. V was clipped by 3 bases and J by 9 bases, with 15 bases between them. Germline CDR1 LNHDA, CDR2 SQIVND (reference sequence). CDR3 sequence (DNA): TGTGCCAGTAGTATGATGAGCCAGGTCGTTTCACCCCTCCACTTT. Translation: CASSMMSQVVSPLHF.

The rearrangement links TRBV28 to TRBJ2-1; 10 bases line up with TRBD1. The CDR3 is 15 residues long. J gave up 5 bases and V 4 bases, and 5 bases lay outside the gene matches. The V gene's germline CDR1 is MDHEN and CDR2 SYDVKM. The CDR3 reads CASSSTGTGDNEQFF. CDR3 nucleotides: TGTGCCAGCAGTTCAACCGGGACAGGGGACAATGAGCAGTTCTTC.

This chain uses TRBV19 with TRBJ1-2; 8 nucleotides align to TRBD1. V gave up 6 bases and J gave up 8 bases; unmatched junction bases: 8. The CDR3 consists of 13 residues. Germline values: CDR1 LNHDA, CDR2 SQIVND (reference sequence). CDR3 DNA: TGTGCCAGTAGCCCGGACAGGGTTTGGGGCTACACCTTC. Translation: CASSPDRVWGYTF. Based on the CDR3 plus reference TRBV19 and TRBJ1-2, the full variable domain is DGGITQSPKYLFRKEGQNVTLSCEQNLNHDAMYWYRQDPGQGLRLIYYSQIVNDFQKGDIAEGYSVSREKKESFPLTVTSAQKNPTAFYLCASSPDRVWGYTFGSGTRLTVV.

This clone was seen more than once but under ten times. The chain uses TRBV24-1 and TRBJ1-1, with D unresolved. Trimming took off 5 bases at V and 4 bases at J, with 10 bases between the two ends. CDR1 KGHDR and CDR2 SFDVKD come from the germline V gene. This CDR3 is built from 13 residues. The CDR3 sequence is CATSGRDSTEAFF. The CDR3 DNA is TGTGCCACCAGTGGGCGGGATTCCACTGAAGCTTTCTTT.

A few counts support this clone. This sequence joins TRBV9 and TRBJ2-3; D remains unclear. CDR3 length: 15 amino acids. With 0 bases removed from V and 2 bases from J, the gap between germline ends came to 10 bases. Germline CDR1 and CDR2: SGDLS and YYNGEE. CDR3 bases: TGTGCCAGCAGCGTAGGTAGACATACCACAGATACGCAGTATTTT. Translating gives CASSVGRHTTDTQYF.

The CDR3, as DNA: TGTGCCAGCAGCTTAAATCCAGGGGGCGGGAAGACCCAGTACTTC. This gives the protein CASSLNPGGGKTQYF. The chain links TRBV7-2 to TRBJ2-5; TRBD1 agrees at 8 bases. CDR1 is SGHTA, CDR2 FQGNSA, per germline. The CDR3 has 15 amino acids. The J segment lost 6 bases and the V segment lost 2 bases, leaving 8 bases of the junction unmatched.

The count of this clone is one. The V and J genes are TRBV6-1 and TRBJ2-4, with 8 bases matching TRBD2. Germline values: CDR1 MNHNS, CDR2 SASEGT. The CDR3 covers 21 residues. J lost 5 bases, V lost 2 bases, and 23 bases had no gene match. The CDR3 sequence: CASSERPGTRTTAPPQNIQYF. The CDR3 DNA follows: TGTGCCAGCAGTGAAAGGCCCGGGACTAGGACCACCGCACCCCCCCAAAACATTCAGTACTTC.

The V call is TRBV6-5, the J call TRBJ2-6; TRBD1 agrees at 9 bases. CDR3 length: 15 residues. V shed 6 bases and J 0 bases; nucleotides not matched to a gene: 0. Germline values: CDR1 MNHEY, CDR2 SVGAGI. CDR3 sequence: CASRTGGSGANVLTF. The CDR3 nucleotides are TGTGCCAGCAGGACAGGGGGCTCTGGGGCCAACGTCCTGACTTTC.

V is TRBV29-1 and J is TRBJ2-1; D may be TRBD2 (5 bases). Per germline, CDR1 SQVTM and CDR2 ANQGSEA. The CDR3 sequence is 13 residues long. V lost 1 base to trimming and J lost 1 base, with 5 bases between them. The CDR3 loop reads CSVEGGSYNEQFF. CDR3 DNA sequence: TGCAGCGTTGAAGGCGGGTCCTACAATGAGCAGTTCTTC.

CDR3 coding DNA: TGTGCCAGCAGTTACTCAAGGACAGAGACAGTTTCACCCCTCCACTTT. This gives the protein CASSYSRTETVSPLHF. The V gene is TRBV6-2 or TRBV6-3, the J gene TRBJ1-6; D is perhaps TRBD1 (6 bases). The CDR3 has 16 amino acids. Between the trimmed V and J ends, which lost 0 bases and 9 bases, there was a span of 15 bases. Germline V CDR1 and CDR2: MNHEY, SVGEGT.

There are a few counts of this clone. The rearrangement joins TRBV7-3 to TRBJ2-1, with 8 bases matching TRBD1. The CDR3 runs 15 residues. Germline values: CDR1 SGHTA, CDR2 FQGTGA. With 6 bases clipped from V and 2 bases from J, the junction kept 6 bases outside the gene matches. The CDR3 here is CASSITGGPYNEQFF. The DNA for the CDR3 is TGTGCCAGCAGTATTACAGGGGGACCCTACAATGAGCAGTTCTTC.

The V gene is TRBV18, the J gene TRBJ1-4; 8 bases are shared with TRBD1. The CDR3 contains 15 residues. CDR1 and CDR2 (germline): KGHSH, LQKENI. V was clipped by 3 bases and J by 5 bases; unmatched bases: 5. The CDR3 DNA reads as TGTGCCAGCTCACCCGACAGGGGAAGGAATGAAAAACTGTTTTTT. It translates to CASSPDRGRNEKLFF. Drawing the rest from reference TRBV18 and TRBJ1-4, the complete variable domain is NAGVMQNPRHLVRRRGQEARLRCSPMKGHSHVYWYRQLPEEGLKFMVYLQKENIIDESGMPKERFSAEFPKEGPSILRIQQVVRGDSAAYFCASSPDRGRNEKLFFGSGTQLSVL.

CDR3 nucleotides: TGTGCCAGTACCGTACAGGGGGCATATGGCTACACCTTC. Translation gives CASTVQGAYGYTF. This chain connects TRBV19 to TRBJ1-2; 9 nucleotides line up with TRBD1. The length of the CDR3 is 13 residues. The trim removed 7 bases at V and 5 bases at J, leaving 5 bases unmatched. Germline V gene lookup returns CDR1 LNHDA and CDR2 SQIVND (reference sequence).

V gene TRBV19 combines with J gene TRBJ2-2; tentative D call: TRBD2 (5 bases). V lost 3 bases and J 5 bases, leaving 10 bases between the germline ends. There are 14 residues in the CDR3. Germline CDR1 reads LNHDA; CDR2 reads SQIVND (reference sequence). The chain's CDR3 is CASSIRSGTGELFF. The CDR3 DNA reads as TGTGCCAGTAGTATTCGATCGGGGACCGGGGAGCTGTTTTTT.

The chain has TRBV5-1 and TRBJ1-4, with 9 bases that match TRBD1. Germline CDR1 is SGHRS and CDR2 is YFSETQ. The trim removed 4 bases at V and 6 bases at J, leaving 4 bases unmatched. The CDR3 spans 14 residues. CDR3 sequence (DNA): TGCGCCAGCAGCACCGGGACAGGGTATGAAAAACTGTTTTTT. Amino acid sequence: CASSTGTGYEKLFF.

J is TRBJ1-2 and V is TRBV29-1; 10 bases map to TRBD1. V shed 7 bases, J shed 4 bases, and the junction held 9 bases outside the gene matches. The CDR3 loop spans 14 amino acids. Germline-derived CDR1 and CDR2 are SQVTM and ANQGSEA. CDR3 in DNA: TGCAGCGCGGTGACAGGGGGCGCAGGCTATGGCTACACCTTC. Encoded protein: CSAVTGGAGYGYTF.

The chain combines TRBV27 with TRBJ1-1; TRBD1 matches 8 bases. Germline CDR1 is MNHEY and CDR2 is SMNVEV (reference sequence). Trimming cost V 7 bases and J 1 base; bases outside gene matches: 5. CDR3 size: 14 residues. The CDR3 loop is CASTVTGGNTEAFF. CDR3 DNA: TGTGCCAGCACCGTCACAGGGGGGAACACTGAAGCTTTCTTT.

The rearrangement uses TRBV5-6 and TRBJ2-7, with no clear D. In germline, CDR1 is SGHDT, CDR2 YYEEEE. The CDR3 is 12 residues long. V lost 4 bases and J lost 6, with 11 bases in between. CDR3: CASSGTEREQYF. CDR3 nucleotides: TGTGCCAGCAGCGGAACCGAGCGCGAGCAGTACTTC.

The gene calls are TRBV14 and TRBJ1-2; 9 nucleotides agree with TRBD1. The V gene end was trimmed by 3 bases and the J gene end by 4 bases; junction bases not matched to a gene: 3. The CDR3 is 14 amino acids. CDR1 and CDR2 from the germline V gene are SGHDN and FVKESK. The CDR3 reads CASSHLGQGYGYTF. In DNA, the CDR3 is TGTGCCAGCAGCCACCTGGGACAGGGCTATGGCTACACCTTC.

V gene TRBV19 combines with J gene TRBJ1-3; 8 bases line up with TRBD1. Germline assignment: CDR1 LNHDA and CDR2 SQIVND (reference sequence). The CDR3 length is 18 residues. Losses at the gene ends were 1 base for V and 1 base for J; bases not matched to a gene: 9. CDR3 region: CASSIAPGTGQSGNTIYF. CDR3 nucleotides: TGTGCCAGTAGTATAGCCCCCGGGACAGGCCAGTCTGGAAACACCATATATTTT. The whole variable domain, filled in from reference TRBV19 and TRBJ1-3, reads DGGITQSPKYLFRKEGQNVTLSCEQNLNHDAMYWYRQDPGQGLRLIYYSQIVNDFQKGDIAEGYSVSREKKESFPLTVTSAQKNPTAFYLCASSIAPGTGQSGNTIYFGEGSWLTVV.

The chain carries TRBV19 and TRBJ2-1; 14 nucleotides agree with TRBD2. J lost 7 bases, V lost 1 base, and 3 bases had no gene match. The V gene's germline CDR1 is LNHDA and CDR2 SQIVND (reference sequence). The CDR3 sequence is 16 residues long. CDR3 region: CASSIGLAGGENEQFF. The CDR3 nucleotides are TGTGCCAGTAGTATAGGACTAGCGGGGGGGGAGAATGAGCAGTTCTTC.

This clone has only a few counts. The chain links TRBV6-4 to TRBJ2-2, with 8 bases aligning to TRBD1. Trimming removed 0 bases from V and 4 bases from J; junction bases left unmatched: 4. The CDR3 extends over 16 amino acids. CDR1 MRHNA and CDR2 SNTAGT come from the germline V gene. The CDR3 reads CASSDSSQGATGELFF. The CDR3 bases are TGTGCCAGCAGTGACTCGAGCCAGGGGGCCACCGGGGAGCTGTTTTTT.